Following are 4 T cell receptor beta chains from one sample sequenced in a study of blood T cell repertoires in COVID-19. The repertoire was sequenced with immunoSEQ multiplex PCR; TCRdb's copy has only in-frame clones and lacks some. The repertoire holds about 190,000 clones, with around 83% as singletons. The sample consisted of peripheral blood. The receptors were sampled from a man between 50 and 59 years old with active or convalescent COVID-19.

This clone was found a few times. This chain links TRBV19 with TRBJ1-1; TRBD1 is a possible D gene (5 bases). Germline CDR1 and CDR2: LNHDA and SQIVND (reference sequence). The V end was cut by 4 bases, the J end by 4 bases, with 13 bases between. The CDR3 consists of 14 residues. In DNA, the CDR3 is TGTGCCAGTAGTAGCGGGGGATTCGGCACTGAAGCTTTCTTT. Amino acid sequence: CASSSGGFGTEAFF.

This sequence joins TRBV5-6 and TRBJ2-7; TRBD2 matches 7 bases. The CDR3 sequence is 14 residues long. CDR1 is SGHDT and CDR2 is YYEEEE in the germline V gene. The trim removed 1 base at V and 6 bases at J, leaving 7 bases unmatched. The CDR3 nucleotides are TGTGCCAGCAGCTTGAACGGCGGGAGCGCCGAGCAGTACTTC. Translation: CASSLNGGSAEQYF.

The CDR3 bases are TGTGCCAGCATCGGGAGCCCAGGGTCAACCTACGAGCAGTACTTC. Its translation is CASIGSPGSTYEQYF. The chain recombines TRBV6-5 with TRBJ2-7; D may be TRBD2 (6 bases). The CDR3 loop spans 15 amino acids. Germline V gene sequence: CDR1 MNHEY, CDR2 SVGAGI. The germline V and J ends were trimmed by 7 bases and 2 bases, with 18 bases remaining between them.

CDR3 bases: TGCGCCAGCAGCCCGATGTGGGCCGGAACCACAGATACGCAGTATTTT. Its translation is CASSPMWAGTTDTQYF. The chain is built from TRBV5-1 and TRBJ2-3; D unclear. The CDR3 has 16 residues. V lost 4 bases, J lost 2 bases, and 17 bases lay in between. From germline, CDR1 is SGHRS and CDR2 YFSETQ.